This TCR beta chain is from a study of T cell responses to AZD1222 COVID-19 vaccine. Study-wide points: Reportedly, nearly half the spike-specific TCRs target unmutated variant regions. The study identified only five to seven AZD1222 recipients as seropositive at baseline. All repertoire sampling was performed exclusively after the peak T cell response. The breadth and depth of Spike-specific TCRs increased once two AZD1222 doses had been given.

Germline CDR1 is MDHEN and CDR2 is SYDVKM. CDR3 size: 17 residues. Trimming left V 7 bases short and J 5 bases short, with 24 bases between. Some clones are missing from TCRdb's copy, which holds only in-frame ones; the method was immunoSEQ multiplex PCR. Among about 160,000 clones listed, around 90% were seen once. Details on this clone: Its antigen is still unknown.

This receptor was taken from an adult in good health. The chain recombines TRBV28 with TRBJ1-5, with TRBD1 as a possible D gene (5 bases). The starting material was peripheral blood, obtained on day 0 of AZD1222 vaccination. The CDR3 DNA is TGTGCCAGCAAAATGTCTTGGGACGGACCGACAGATCAGCCCCAGCATTTT. It encodes CASKMSWDGPTDQPQHF.